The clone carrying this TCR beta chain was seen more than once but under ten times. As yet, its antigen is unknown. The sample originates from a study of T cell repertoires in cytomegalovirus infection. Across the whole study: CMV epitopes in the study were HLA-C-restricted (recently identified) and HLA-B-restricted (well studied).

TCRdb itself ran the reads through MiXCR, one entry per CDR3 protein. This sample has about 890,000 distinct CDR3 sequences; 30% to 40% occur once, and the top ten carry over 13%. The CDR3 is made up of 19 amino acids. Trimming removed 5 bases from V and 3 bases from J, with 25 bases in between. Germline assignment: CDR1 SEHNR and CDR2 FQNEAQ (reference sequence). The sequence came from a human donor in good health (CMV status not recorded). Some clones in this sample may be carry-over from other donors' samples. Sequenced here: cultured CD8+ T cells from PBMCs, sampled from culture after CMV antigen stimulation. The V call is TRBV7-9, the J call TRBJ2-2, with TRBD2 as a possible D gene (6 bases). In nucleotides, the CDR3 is TGTGCCAGCAGCCCGAATATAGCGGTGCCCTCCGGGGACACCGGGGAGCTGTTTTTT. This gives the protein CASSPNIAVPSGDTGELFF. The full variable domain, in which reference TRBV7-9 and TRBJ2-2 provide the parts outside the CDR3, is DTGVSQNPRHKITKRGQNVTFRCDPISEHNRLYWYRQTLGQGPEFLTYFQNEAQLEKSRLLSDRFSAERPKGSFSTLEIQRTEQGDSAMYLCASSPNIAVPSGDTGELFFGEGSRLTVL.